This TCR beta chain was recovered during a study of blood T cell repertoires in COVID-19. V lost 8 bases to trimming and J lost 2 bases; unmatched junction nucleotides: 15. Germline values: CDR1 SNHLY, CDR2 FYNNEI. The CDR3 is made up of 18 amino acids. Sequencing was performed with immunoSEQ multiplex PCR; in TCRdb, only in-frame clones are kept and a portion is missing. The top ten hold roughly 9.4% of the sample, which has over 250,000 clones, 83% seen once. V usage is TRBV2 and J usage is TRBJ2-1, with 10 bases matching TRBD2. Sequenced sample: peripheral blood. This clonotype was obtained from a woman in her 50s who had recovered from COVID-19. The chain's CDR3 is CASSDIPGLAGAYNEQFF. CDR3 nucleotides: TGTGCCAGCTCAGACATTCCTGGGCTAGCGGGAGCCTACAATGAGCAGTTCTTC.